These T cell receptor beta chains were read from a single sample in a study of T cells in Graves' hyperthyroidism and ophthalmopathy. Each CDR3 protein is one row after TCRdb ran MiXCR on the multiplex PCR reads. The sample carries some 250,000 distinct CDR3 sequences, just over 14% recorded once. The material sequenced was blood. The receptors come from a woman aged 40 to 50 with Graves' hyperthyroidism that later progressed to Graves' ophthalmopathy. Each CDR3 is given with its conserved first and last residue. Fields, in order: D gene, V gene, clone size, J gene, CDR3 protein, CDR3 DNA. The D gene is left open where the match is weak. A clone size is listed for some rows: how often the clone was seen (once, few, many), or a class if it is expanded.

>.|TRBV20-1|many|TRBJ2-1
CSAVRSTYNEQFF
TGCAGTGCTGTAAGAAGTACGTACAATGAGCAGTTCTTC
>.|TRBV6-1|many|TRBJ2-7
CASSVGVEQYF
TGTGCCAGCAGTGTGGGGGTCGAGCAGTACTTC
>.|TRBV12-3/TRBV12-4|many|TRBJ2-7
CASSLRTSYEQYF
TGTGCCAGCAGTTTGAGGACCTCCTACGAGCAGTACTTC
>.|TRBV19|.|TRBJ1-1
CAGSRGGARTEAFF
TGTGCCGGTAGCCGGGGGGGGGCGAGGACTGAAGCTTTCTTT
>.|TRBV5-4|.|TRBJ2-1
CASRSGSYNEQFF
TGTGCCAGCAGGAGCGGATCCTACAATGAGCAGTTCTTC
>TRBD1|TRBV28|many|TRBJ2-1
CASSLRPTGSSYNEQFF
TGTGCCAGCAGCCTAAGACCGACAGGGAGCTCCTACAATGAGCAGTTCTTC
>TRBD1|TRBV6-2/TRBV6-3|.|TRBJ2-1
CASSYGRGNRDEQFF
TGTGCCAGCAGTTACGGCAGGGGGAATAGGGATGAGCAGTTCTTC
>.|TRBV20-1|many|TRBJ1-5
CSATPEGAYQPQHF
TGCAGTGCCACGCCAGAAGGGGCATATCAGCCCCAGCATTTT
>.|TRBV6-5|many|TRBJ1-3
CASSYPQESCGNTIYF
TGTGCCAGCAGTTACCCACAGGAAAGTTGTGGAAACACCATATATTTT
>.|TRBV6-1|many|TRBJ1-5
CASSEKLSNQPQHF
TGTGCCAGCAGTGAAAAGCTGAGCAATCAGCCCCAGCATTTT
>TRBD1|TRBV20-1|few|TRBJ2-1
CSGERDRGGNEQFF
TGCAGTGGGGAAAGGGACAGGGGGGGCAATGAGCAGTTCTTC
>.|TRBV18|many|TRBJ1-1
CASSPELGWTEAFF
TGTGCCAGCTCACCAGAATTGGGGTGGACTGAAGCTTTCTTT
>.|TRBV3-1|many|TRBJ2-7
CASSQDSSPEQYF
TGTGCCAGCAGCCAAGATAGTAGCCCCGAGCAGTACTTC
>TRBD2|TRBV5-8|many|TRBJ2-5
CASSPGRTSGLQETQYF
TGTGCCAGCAGCCCGGGGAGGACTAGCGGCCTCCAAGAGACCCAGTACTTC
>TRBD1|TRBV19|many|TRBJ2-1
CASSRQGTYNEQFF
TGTGCCAGTAGTAGACAGGGAACCTACAATGAGCAGTTCTTC
>TRBD2|TRBV5-4|many|TRBJ2-2
CASSSPGTSGIGELFF
TGTGCCAGCAGCTCACCCGGGACTAGCGGCATCGGGGAGCTGTTTTTT
>TRBD2|TRBV12-3/TRBV12-4|.|TRBJ2-1
CASSPGEGAYNEQFF
TGTGCCAGCAGTCCGGGGGAGGGAGCATACAATGAGCAGTTCTTC
>TRBD2|TRBV28|many|TRBJ2-1
CASSPGLAGVLFEQFF
TGTGCCAGCAGTCCCGGACTAGCGGGAGTTCTCTTTGAGCAGTTCTTC
>.|TRBV12-3/TRBV12-4|many|TRBJ1-4
CASSPGHMSNEKLFF
TGTGCCAGCAGTCCGGGACACATGTCTAATGAAAAACTGTTTTTT
>.|TRBV4-2|few|TRBJ1-2
CASSQDPTVNYGYTF
TGTGCCAGCAGCCAAGATCCCACAGTCAACTATGGCTACACCTTC
>TRBD1|TRBV27|many|TRBJ2-7
CASSLSRTGTYEQYF
TGTGCCAGCAGTTTATCCCGGACAGGGACCTACGAGCAGTACTTC
>.|TRBV6-1|many|TRBJ2-1
CASRALSSSYNEQFF
TGTGCCAGCAGAGCCCTCTCGAGCTCCTACAATGAGCAGTTCTTC
>TRBD1|TRBV11-2|many|TRBJ2-1
CASSPGGGILNNEQFF
TGTGCCAGCAGCCCAGGGGGCGGAATCCTCAACAATGAGCAGTTCTTC
>.|TRBV5-6|many|TRBJ1-2
CASSLKGRGANYGYTF
TGTGCCAGCAGCTTGAAGGGACGAGGGGCGAACTATGGCTACACCTTC
>TRBD1|TRBV27|many|TRBJ2-5
CASRFTGGEETQYF
TGTGCCAGCAGATTCACAGGGGGCGAGGAGACCCAGTACTTC
>.|TRBV7-9|many|TRBJ2-5
CASSLAGQPRETQYF
TGTGCCAGCAGCTTAGCCGGACAGCCGAGAGAGACCCAGTACTTC
>.|TRBV5-8|few|TRBJ2-5
CASSLDASKTQYF
TGTGCCAGCAGCTTGGATGCGAGTAAGACCCAGTACTTC
>.|TRBV24-1|.|TRBJ2-1
CATSDLEWSRDSSYNEQFF
TGTGCCACCAGTGATTTAGAGTGGTCGCGCGACAGCTCCTACAATGAGCAGTTCTTC